This T cell receptor (beta chain) comes out of a study of technical replicates of blood from a few donors. CDR1 is SGHRS, CDR2 YFSETQ, per germline. Trimming left V 4 bases short and J 2 bases short, with 7 bases between. There are 14 residues in the CDR3. TCRdb's table, derived via immunoSEQ multiplex PCR, lists solely in-frame clones and lacks some. This table has nearly 90,000 clones, 95% appearing once. The source material was T cells isolated from PBMCs. The sequence was obtained from a human donor in good health. The V and J genes are TRBV5-1 and TRBJ2-6; D is unclear. The CDR3 sequence: CASSLATGANVLTF. The CDR3 bases are TGCGCCAGCAGCCTGGCAACTGGGGCCAACGTCCTGACTTTC.